These 25 T cell receptor beta chains came from one sample sequenced in a study of T-cell reconstitution after alpha-beta-depleted transplantation in children. A library of TCRbeta sequences, prepared with unique molecular identifiers, was generated. MiXCR, applied by TCRdb to the PCR reads, yields one record per CDR3 protein. Among some 340,000 distinct CDR3 sequences listed, around a tenth were seen once. The sequencing used PBMCs from the stem cell graft donor, collected from the stem cell graft. Receptors were obtained from a human donor who donated a stem cell graft to a child with acute lymphoblastic leukemia.

The rearrangement links TRBV19 to TRBJ2-1; 10 bases align to TRBD1. J lost 8 bases, V lost 5 bases, and 9 bases had no gene match. CDR3 length: 15 residues. Germline V gives CDR1 LNHDA, CDR2 SQIVND (reference sequence). CDR3 amino acids: CASSYFRDRGHEQFF. CDR3 sequence (DNA): TGTGCCAGTAGTTACTTCCGGGACAGGGGACATGAGCAGTTCTTC.

This clonotype was counted at least ten times. The rearrangement joins TRBV29-1 to TRBJ2-7; 10 bases line up with TRBD2. The trim removed 6 bases at V and 3 bases at J, leaving 8 bases unmatched. The germline gives CDR1 SQVTM, CDR2 ANQGSEA. The CDR3 sequence is 14 residues long. The CDR3 protein is CSVDSSGRGYEQYF. DNA of the CDR3: TGCAGCGTCGATTCTAGCGGGAGAGGCTACGAGCAGTACTTC.

The V and J genes are TRBV3-1 and TRBJ1-4; D unresolved. This CDR3 has 14 amino acids. V gave up 1 base and J gave up 8 bases, with 11 bases separating them. CDR1 and CDR2 (germline): LGHDT, YNNKEL (reference sequence). The CDR3 nucleotides are TGTGCCAGCAGCCAAGTCACGGTTTCAGAAAAACTGTTTTTT. Translation: CASSQVTVSEKLFF.

The rearrangement joins TRBV29-1 to TRBJ2-3, with D perhaps being TRBD1 or TRBD2 (5 bases each). V gave up 1 base and J gave up 0 bases, with 14 bases separating them. CDR1 SQVTM and CDR2 ANQGSEA come from the germline V gene. This CDR3 is built from 16 residues. CDR3 in amino acids: CSVEAPVGRSTDTQYF. DNA for the CDR3: TGCAGCGTTGAAGCCCCGGTGGGACGAAGCACAGATACGCAGTATTTT.

This clonotype was recorded a few times. The chain uses TRBV7-2 and TRBJ2-7; TRBD2 might be the D (6 bases). Germline lookup yields CDR1 SGHTA and CDR2 FQGNSA. This CDR3 contains 12 residues. Deletions cut 8 bases from V and 3 bases from J, with 11 bases between. The CDR3 DNA reads as TGTGCCAGCCGTGAAGCGGGCTACGAGCAGTACTTC. Its translation: CASREAGYEQYF.

This clonotype was counted many times. This chain uses TRBV4-2 with TRBJ1-4, with D unclear. The CDR3 spans 15 residues. The germline gives CDR1 LGHNA, CDR2 YNFKEQ. The ends were cut back, 1 base at V and 0 bases at J, with 6 bases in the middle. In nucleotides, the CDR3 is TGTGCCAGCAGCCAAGGCAGTGCAACTAATGAAAAACTGTTTTTT. Translating it yields CASSQGSATNEKLFF.

This clonotype was found a few times. CDR3 nucleotide sequence: TGTGCCATCAGTGAGTCGCCAGAACTCCAAGAGACCCAGTACTTC. It encodes CAISESPELQETQYF. V is TRBV10-3 and J is TRBJ2-5; D gene uncertain. The CDR3 sequence is 15 residues long. Germline values: CDR1 ENHRY, CDR2 SYGVKD. Trimming removed 0 bases at V and 1 base at J, with 9 bases between.

CDR3 DNA: TGTGCCTGGAGTGTACTCGGACTAGCGGTAACCGGGGAGCTGTTTTTT. Translated, it gives CAWSVLGLAVTGELFF. V and J are TRBV30 and TRBJ2-2; 10 positions agree with TRBD2. V lost 0 bases to trimming and J lost 5 bases; unmatched junction nucleotides: 6. Germline-derived CDR1 and CDR2 are GTSNPN and SVGIG (reference sequence). CDR3 size: 16 residues.

This clonotype was picked up a small number of times. The CDR3 DNA sequence: TGCAGTGCTAGAGCCGCCGGACTAGCGGGAATCAATGAGCAGTTCTTC. Protein sequence: CSARAAGLAGINEQFF. The rearrangement uses TRBV20-1 and TRBJ2-1, with TRBD2 matching 12 bases. From germline, CDR1 is DFQATT and CDR2 SNEGSKA (reference sequence). The CDR3 spans 16 residues. V was clipped by 1 base and J by 6 bases; unmatched bases: 7.

This clonotype appeared once. This sequence joins TRBV20-1 and TRBJ2-7, with D possibly TRBD1 on 5 matching bases. The V end was cut by 0 bases, the J end by 6 bases, with 15 bases between. The germline V gene has CDR1 DFQATT and CDR2 SNEGSKA (reference sequence). The CDR3 consists of 14 residues. The DNA for the CDR3 is TGCAGTGCTAGAGATGATCGGACAAGGGCCGAGCAGTACTTC. This encodes CSARDDRTRAEQYF.

This clonotype appeared a few times. V and J are TRBV29-1 and TRBJ1-3, with 8 nucleotides matching TRBD1. Unmatched junction bases numbered 6, after V lost 6 bases and J lost 2 bases. CDR1 is SQVTM and CDR2 is ANQGSEA in the germline V gene. The CDR3 has 14 amino acids. The CDR3 loop reads CSVAGGSTGNTIYF. In DNA, the CDR3 is TGCAGCGTCGCAGGGGGCTCGACTGGAAACACCATATATTTT.

DNA of the CDR3: TGCAGTGCTAGAGACAGGGGGAGCTCCTATAATTCACCCCTCCACTTT. It translates to CSARDRGSSYNSPLHF. V gene TRBV20-1 combines with J gene TRBJ1-6; 7 nucleotides agree with TRBD1. This CDR3 contains 16 residues. CDR1 DFQATT and CDR2 SNEGSKA come from the germline V gene (reference sequence). With 0 bases clipped from V and 0 bases from J, the junction kept 2 bases outside the gene matches.

V is TRBV20-1 and J is TRBJ2-1; D gene ambiguous. Trimming shortened V by 6 bases and J by 5 bases, and 23 bases separated the two germline ends. Per the germline V gene, CDR1 is DFQATT and CDR2 is SNEGSKA (reference sequence). CDR3 length equals 16 residues. CDR3 coding DNA: TGCAGTGCGAGGACCGGACGGAGCCCTATCAACAATGAGCAGTTCTTC. Amino acids: CSARTGRSPINNEQFF.

The genes are TRBV29-1 and TRBJ2-3; D is perhaps TRBD1 or TRBD2 (6 bases each). CDR1 is SQVTM, CDR2 ANQGSEA, per germline. The CDR3 is 14 residues long. V was cut by 6 bases and J by 3 bases, with 16 bases left in between. CDR3 in amino acids: CSVRGARLTDTQYF. The DNA of the CDR3 is TGCAGCGTGAGGGGGGCCAGGTTGACAGATACGCAGTATTTT.

This clonotype was counted at least ten times. This chain joins TRBV5-1 and TRBJ2-5; TRBD2 matches 8 bases. V gave up 2 bases and J gave up 5 bases; unmatched junction bases: 5. Germline values: CDR1 SGHRS, CDR2 YFSETQ. The CDR3 has 14 residues. CDR3 DNA: TGCGCCAGCAGCTTAGCGGGAGTTCTTGAGACCCAGTACTTC. Amino acids: CASSLAGVLETQYF.

This clonotype was recorded many times. V is TRBV15 and J is TRBJ2-1; 8 bases agree with TRBD2. Per germline, CDR1 LNHNV and CDR2 YYDKDF (reference sequence). After removal of 0 bases from V and 6 bases from J, the junction contained 4 bases not matched to a gene. The CDR3 runs to 15 residues. The CDR3 DNA follows: TGTGCCACCAGCAGAGATCCCGGGAGGGGCAATGAGCAGTTCTTC. The encoded protein is CATSRDPGRGNEQFF.

This clonotype was counted a few times. The chain employs TRBV4-2 and TRBJ1-2; possibly TRBD1 for D (5 bases). Germline CDR1 LGHNA, CDR2 YNFKEQ. The CDR3 loop spans 15 amino acids. Trimming removed 0 bases from V and 4 bases from J, with 12 bases in between. The CDR3 sequence is CASSQERNGAYGYTF. CDR3 nucleotides: TGTGCCAGCAGCCAAGAACGTAACGGGGCCTATGGCTACACCTTC.

This clonotype has more than one count but fewer than ten. The chain employs TRBV5-1 and TRBJ2-1, with D possibly being TRBD1 (5 bases). The CDR3 is 16 amino acids. V was pared by 0 bases and J by 3 bases, with 13 bases between. Germline V gene lookup returns CDR1 SGHRS and CDR2 YFSETQ. CDR3 coding DNA: TGCGCCAGCAGCTTGGTAGACAGCGCCTACTACAATGAGCAGTTCTTC. Protein sequence: CASSLVDSAYYNEQFF.

This clonotype has ten or more counts. V gene TRBV7-9 combines with J gene TRBJ2-1; D gene uncertain. This CDR3 has 12 residues. Deletions cut 6 bases from V and 9 bases from J, with 12 bases between. Germline values: CDR1 SEHNR, CDR2 FQNEAQ (reference sequence). The CDR3 coding sequence is TGTGCCAGCAGTGCCGCCAATGGTGAGCAGTTCTTC. It specifies CASSAANGEQFF.

This clonotype was recorded a few times. This chain connects TRBV3-1 to TRBJ2-7; 9 positions match TRBD1. The germline CDR1 and CDR2 sequences are LGHDT and YNNKEL (reference sequence). The CDR3 has 15 amino acids. Trimming cost V 2 bases and J 2 bases; bases outside gene matches: 4. The CDR3 loop reads CASSQTGGTTYEQYF. Written as DNA, the CDR3 is TGTGCCAGCAGCCAAACAGGGGGCACCACCTACGAGCAGTACTTC.

There are a few counts of this clonotype. J is TRBJ1-5 and V is TRBV28; TRBD1 agrees at 7 bases. This CDR3 region has 15 residues. Trimming took 4 bases from V and 6 from J; bases not matched to a gene: 9. Germline CDR1 reads MDHEN; CDR2 reads SYDVKM. CDR3 DNA: TGTGCCAGCAGTTCTGAGGGGGCAAAGGGTCAGCCCCAGCATTTT. Translation gives CASSSEGAKGQPQHF. Variable domain in full (rest from reference TRBV28 and TRBJ1-5): DVKVTQSSRYLVKRTGEKVFLECVQDMDHENMFWYRQDPGLGLRLIYFSYDVKMKEKGDIPEGYSVSREKKERFSLILESASTNQTSMYLCASSSEGAKGQPQHFGDGTRLSIL.

Ten or more counts support this clonotype. The chain carries TRBV5-1 and TRBJ2-1, with 8 bases that match TRBD2. This CDR3 is 15 amino acids long. CDR1 and CDR2 (germline): SGHRS, YFSETQ. The junction had 7 bases not matched to a gene; V was cut back by 0 bases and J by 8 bases. This CDR3 reads CASSLGSGVYDEQFF. The DNA for the CDR3 is TGCGCCAGCAGCTTGGGTAGCGGGGTGTATGATGAGCAGTTCTTC.

The chain combines TRBV20-1 with TRBJ2-3, with 11 bases identical to TRBD2. The CDR3 totals 17 residues. The V gene end was trimmed by 5 bases and the J gene end by 5 bases; junction bases not matched to a gene: 15. The germline CDR1 and CDR2 sequences are DFQATT and SNEGSKA (reference sequence). In DNA form, the CDR3 reads TGCAGTGCTGAGGGGGGCCAGACTAGCGGGGCAGAAGATACGCAGTATTTT. The encoded protein is CSAEGGQTSGAEDTQYF.

V usage is TRBV7-9 and J usage is TRBJ2-5; D is unresolved. The CDR3 runs 12 residues. V was trimmed by 3 bases and J by 5 bases, leaving 7 bases between them. Germline V lookup: CDR1 SEHNR, CDR2 FQNEAQ (reference sequence). The CDR3 region has the DNA TGTGCCAGCAGCTTTTTCGGGGAGACCCAGTACTTC. Amino acid sequence: CASSFFGETQYF. Full variable domain (remainder filled in from reference TRBV7-9 and TRBJ2-5): DTGVSQNPRHKITKRGQNVTFRCDPISEHNRLYWYRQTLGQGPEFLTYFQNEAQLEKSRLLSDRFSAERPKGSFSTLEIQRTEQGDSAMYLCASSFFGETQYFGPGTRLLVL.

The rearrangement links TRBV19 to TRBJ1-5, with D possibly matching TRBD1 (5 bases). This CDR3 spans 16 amino acids. V lost 5 bases and J lost 1, with 15 bases in between. Germline V gene lookup returns CDR1 LNHDA and CDR2 SQIVND (reference sequence). In DNA, the CDR3 is TGTGCCAGTAGTTTTGGGACTAAGGGAAGCAATCAGCCCCAGCATTTT. This sequence encodes CASSFGTKGSNQPQHF.